Listed here is a single T cell receptor beta chain. These data come from a study of T cell changes during pregnancy in multiple sclerosis. The germline gives CDR1 SEHNR, CDR2 FQNEAQ (reference sequence). The germline V and J ends were trimmed by 2 bases and 8 bases, with 9 bases remaining between them. This CDR3 is 12 amino acids long. Some clones are missing from TCRdb's copy, which holds only in-frame ones; the method was immunoSEQ multiplex PCR. The sample yields 130,000 or so clones, approximately 93% seen once. The clonotype was recovered from a female donor with multiple sclerosis, enrolled in a pregnancy study. The chain links TRBV7-9 to TRBJ1-2; D is unclear. The specimen comprised peripheral blood, sampled before pregnancy. In DNA, the CDR3 is TGTGCCAGCAGCTTAAACGAGGGAGGCTACACCTTC. This encodes CASSLNEGGYTF.